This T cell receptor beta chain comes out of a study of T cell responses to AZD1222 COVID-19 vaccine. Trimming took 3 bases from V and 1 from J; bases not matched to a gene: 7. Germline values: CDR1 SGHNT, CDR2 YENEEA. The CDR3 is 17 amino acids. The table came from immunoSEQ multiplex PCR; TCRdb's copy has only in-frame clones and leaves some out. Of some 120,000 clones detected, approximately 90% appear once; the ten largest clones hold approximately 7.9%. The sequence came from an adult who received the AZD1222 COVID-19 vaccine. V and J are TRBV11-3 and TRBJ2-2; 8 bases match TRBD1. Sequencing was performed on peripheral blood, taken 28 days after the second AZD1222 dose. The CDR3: CASSFLSGTGNTGELFF. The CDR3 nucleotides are TGTGCCAGCAGCTTCCTAAGTGGGACAGGGAACACCGGGGAGCTGTTTTTT. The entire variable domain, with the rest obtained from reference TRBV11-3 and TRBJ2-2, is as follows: EAGVVQSPRYKIIEKKQPVAFWCNPISGHNTLYWYLQNLGQGPELLIRYENEEAVDDSQLPKDRFSAERLKGVDSTLKIQPAELGDSAVYLCASSFLSGTGNTGELFFGEGSRLTVL.